What follows are 27 T cell receptor beta chains derived from one specimen sequenced in a study of OX40 agonist ivuxolimab in advanced cancers. Profiled with immunoSEQ multiplex PCR; TCRdb holds only in-frame clones, not every one. The table has tens of thousands of clones, around 84% seen once. The source was CD4+ or CD8+ T cells sorted from blood, collected in a trial of the OX40 agonist ivuxolimab. Every receptor here comes from an adult with an advanced solid tumor such as melanoma, head and neck, liver or kidney cancer.

The rearrangement uses TRBV5-1 and TRBJ1-1, with unresolved D. The CDR3 is 14 residues long. The germline V gene encodes CDR1 SGHRS and CDR2 YFSETQ. V gave up 2 bases and J gave up 1 base, with 9 bases separating them. This chain's CDR3 is CASSLGQTNTEAFF. CDR3 nucleotides: TGCGCCAGCAGCTTAGGTCAGACGAACACTGAAGCTTTCTTT.

The rearrangement joins TRBV4-1 to TRBJ2-7; 11 positions match TRBD1. The germline V gene has CDR1 MGHRA and CDR2 YSYEKL. Trimming cost V 2 bases and J 3 bases; bases outside gene matches: 9. CDR3 length: 17 residues. The CDR3 here is CASSQHPPGTGGYEQYF. CDR3 nucleotide sequence: TGCGCCAGCAGCCAACACCCCCCCGGGACAGGGGGCTACGAGCAGTACTTC.

The rearrangement uses TRBV5-5 and TRBJ1-1; TRBD1 is a possible D gene (5 bases). CDR3 length: 15 amino acids. V gave up 4 bases and J gave up 6 bases, with 19 bases separating them. Germline CDR1 is SGHKS and CDR2 is YYEKEE (reference sequence). The CDR3 DNA reads TGTGCCAGCAGCCCTGGTGGAGGGGCCTTTGCTGAAGCTTTCTTT. The encoded protein is CASSPGGGAFAEAFF.

This chain connects TRBV27 to TRBJ2-6; 9 nucleotides line up with TRBD1. This CDR3 region has 19 residues. The germline V gene has CDR1 MNHEY and CDR2 SMNVEV (reference sequence). V lost 0 bases and J lost 0; bases outside the gene matches: 6. The CDR3 coding sequence is TGTGCCAGCAGTTTATCGATAGGGACAGGGACCTCTGGGGCCAACGTCCTGACTTTC. This codes for CASSLSIGTGTSGANVLTF. The full variable domain, its missing parts supplied by reference TRBV27 and TRBJ2-6, is EAQVTQNPRYLITVTGKKLTVTCSQNMNHEYMSWYRQDPGLGLRQIYYSMNVEVTDKGDVPEGYKVSRKEKRNFPLILESPSPNQTSLYFCASSLSIGTGTSGANVLTFGAGSRLTVL.

The chain employs TRBV28 and TRBJ2-7, with D possibly being TRBD1 (6 bases). Trimming cost V 6 bases and J 5 bases, with 11 bases left between them. Germline V gene data show CDR1 as MDHEN and CDR2 as SYDVKM. The CDR3 runs 12 residues. CDR3 DNA: TGTGCCAGCAGCCCAGGGGTCAACGAGCAGTACTTC. The encoded protein is CASSPGVNEQYF. Full variable domain (remainder filled in from reference TRBV28 and TRBJ2-7): DVKVTQSSRYLVKRTGEKVFLECVQDMDHENMFWYRQDPGLGLRLIYFSYDVKMKEKGDIPEGYSVSREKKERFSLILESASTNQTSMYLCASSPGVNEQYFGPGTRLTVT.

The gene calls are TRBV2 and TRBJ1-2; the D gene is possibly TRBD1 (5 bases). The V gene's germline CDR1 is SNHLY and CDR2 FYNNEI. The CDR3 spans 16 residues. The ends were cut back, 11 bases at V and 0 bases at J, with 22 bases in the middle. The CDR3 sequence is CAGQSATQRPNYGYTF. CDR3 DNA sequence: TGTGCCGGACAAAGCGCCACTCAGAGACCTAACTATGGCTACACCTTC. The full variable domain, completed using reference TRBV2 and TRBJ1-2, is EPEVTQTPSHQVTQMGQEVILRCVPISNHLYFYWYRQILGQKVEFLVSFYNNEISEKSEIFDDQFSVERPDGSNFTLKIRSTKLEDSAMYFCAGQSATQRPNYGYTFGSGTRLTVV.

This clone is a singleton in its sample. The rearrangement joins TRBV29-1 to TRBJ2-2; D is perhaps TRBD1 (5 bases). Germline V gene lookup returns CDR1 SQVTM and CDR2 ANQGSEA. The CDR3 runs to 13 residues. The V and J ends lost 7 bases and 3 bases respectively, with 12 bases between them. In nucleotides, the CDR3 is TGCAGCGCTCCTTTAGGGGACACCGGGGAGCTGTTTTTT. Its translation: CSAPLGDTGELFF.

The chain uses TRBV7-2 and TRBJ1-3, with D perhaps TRBD1 (5 bases). This CDR3 spans 15 amino acids. Germline CDR1 is SGHTA and CDR2 is FQGNSA. Between the trimmed V and J ends, which lost 1 base and 1 base, there was a span of 8 bases. CDR3 nucleotide sequence: TGTGCCAGCAGCTTAGAAGGGGTGTCTGGAAACACCATATATTTT. Its protein is CASSLEGVSGNTIYF.

This sequence joins TRBV18 and TRBJ1-1; no reliable D call. This CDR3 comprises 11 residues. Germline V gene sequence: CDR1 KGHSH, CDR2 LQKENI. V shed 2 bases and J shed 8 bases, with 6 bases lying between them. The CDR3 spells CASSPGLEAFF. The CDR3 DNA is TGTGCCAGCTCACCAGGGTTGGAAGCTTTCTTT.

This sequence joins TRBV4-1 and TRBJ1-4; 7 bases match TRBD1. This CDR3 is built from 17 residues. The trim removed 1 base at V and 4 bases at J, leaving 9 bases unmatched. CDR1 MGHRA and CDR2 YSYEKL come from the germline V gene. CDR3 sequence (DNA): TGCGCCAGCAGCCAAGTGCCCGGGCAGGGGGTTAATGAAAAACTGTTTTTT. This codes for CASSQVPGQGVNEKLFF.

The CDR3 DNA is TGTGCCAGCAGCCAGGGACCGAATCAGCCCCAGCATTTT. Encoded protein: CASSQGPNQPQHF. The V call is TRBV7-9, the J call TRBJ1-5; maybe TRBD1 (5 bases). The germline V gene has CDR1 SEHNR and CDR2 FQNEAQ (reference sequence). The CDR3 is 13 residues long. The V end lost 5 bases, the J end lost 4 bases, and 9 bases lay between the germline ends.

The chain uses TRBV5-1 and TRBJ2-7; TRBD1 matches at 8 bases. CDR1 SGHRS and CDR2 YFSETQ come from the germline V gene. J lost 0 bases, V lost 9 bases, and 14 bases had no gene match. The CDR3 has 16 residues. The CDR3 DNA reads as TGCGCCACCCAAACGTGGTTGCAGGGGGCCTCCTACGAGCAGTACGTC. Its translation is CATQTWLQGASYEQYV.

Only one count was recorded for this clone. V usage is TRBV19 and J usage is TRBJ1-1; D perhaps matches TRBD1 (5 bases). The CDR3 is 14 amino acids. Trimming removed 3 bases at V and 3 bases at J, with 11 bases between. In germline, CDR1 is LNHDA, CDR2 SQIVND (reference sequence). CDR3 loop: CASSMRGDYTEAFF. The CDR3 DNA follows: TGTGCCAGTAGTATGAGGGGAGACTACACTGAAGCTTTCTTT.

The rearrangement joins TRBV6-4 to TRBJ2-7; D is unclear. Trimming left V 0 bases short and J 0 bases short, with 6 bases between. The CDR3 runs 14 residues. Per germline, CDR1 MRHNA and CDR2 SNTAGT. The CDR3 here is CASSDSASSYEQYV. CDR3 DNA sequence: TGTGCCAGCAGTGACTCCGCCAGCTCCTACGAGCAGTACGTC.

This chain links TRBV7-9 with TRBJ2-5; no clear D. The CDR3 consists of 16 residues. Germline-derived CDR1 and CDR2 are SEHNR and FQNEAQ (reference sequence). V gave up 3 bases and J gave up 5 bases, with 19 bases separating them. The DNA of the CDR3 is TGTGCCAGCAGCTTTGGACCCGTAACAGTCCAGGAGACCCAGTACTTC. Protein product: CASSFGPVTVQETQYF.

The J gene is TRBJ2-1, the V gene TRBV28; no reliable D call. Germline values: CDR1 MDHEN, CDR2 SYDVKM. This CDR3 is 13 amino acids long. Trimming shortened V by 6 bases and J by 4 bases, and 10 bases separated the two germline ends. This CDR3 reads CASRSDGYNEQFF. The CDR3 DNA follows: TGTGCCAGCAGATCAGACGGATACAATGAGCAGTTCTTC.

The V gene is TRBV28, the J gene TRBJ2-5; TRBD1 matches 7 bases. Germline CDR1 is MDHEN and CDR2 is SYDVKM. The CDR3 covers 15 residues. Trimming at V came to 5 bases and at J to 1 base, leaving 7 bases not matched to a gene. The CDR3 protein is CASSTGTEIQETQYF. The CDR3 bases are TGTGCCAGCAGTACCGGGACAGAAATCCAAGAGACCCAGTACTTC.

The chain has TRBV9 and TRBJ2-2; D may correspond to TRBD1 or TRBD2 (5 bases each). Trimming removed 0 bases from V and 7 bases from J, with 13 bases in between. CDR1 is SGDLS, CDR2 YYNGEE, per germline. There are 15 residues in the CDR3. CDR3 region: CASSVEPGASGELFF. The CDR3 DNA follows: TGTGCCAGCAGCGTAGAGCCCGGGGCCAGCGGGGAGCTGTTTTTT. Drawing the rest from reference TRBV9 and TRBJ2-2, the complete variable domain is DSGVTQTPKHLITATGQRVTLRCSPRSGDLSVYWYQQSLDQGLQFLIQYYNGEERAKGNILERFSAQQFPDLHSELNLSSLELGDSALYFCASSVEPGASGELFFGEGSRLTVL.

The chain joins TRBV25-1 to TRBJ2-5; D is perhaps TRBD2 (7 bases). Between the trimmed V and J ends, which lost 4 bases and 3 bases, there was a span of 15 bases. Looked up from germline, CDR1 is MGHDK and CDR2 is SYGVNS. This CDR3 region has 15 residues. CDR3 in amino acids: CASSGGGFRKETQYF. The CDR3 nucleotides read TGTGCCAGCAGTGGGGGGGGCTTTCGGAAAGAGACCCAGTACTTC. The full variable domain, completed using reference TRBV25-1 and TRBJ2-5, is EADIYQTPRYLVIGTGKKITLECSQTMGHDKMYWYQQDPGMELHLIHYSYGVNSTEKGDLSSESTVSRIRTEHFPLTLESARPSHTSQYLCASSGGGFRKETQYFGPGTRLLVL.

This chain joins TRBV6-6 and TRBJ2-1; 7 nucleotides line up with TRBD2. CDR3 length equals 15 residues. J gave up 7 bases and V 0 bases, and 6 bases lay outside the gene matches. The V gene's germline CDR1 is MNHNY and CDR2 SVGAGI (reference sequence). The CDR3 DNA follows: TGTGCCAGCAGTTACTCGAGGTGGGGAGGGAATGAGCAGTTCTTC. This translates into CASSYSRWGGNEQFF.

J is TRBJ2-7 and V is TRBV18; 8 positions agree with TRBD2. Germline loops: CDR1 KGHSH, CDR2 LQKENI. The CDR3 is 16 residues long. Trimming cost V 3 bases and J 5 bases; bases outside gene matches: 12. The chain's CDR3 is CASSPPGVAGTHEQYV. The CDR3 DNA is TGTGCCAGCTCACCTCCGGGGGTAGCGGGGACCCACGAGCAGTACGTC.

V gene TRBV27 combines with J gene TRBJ1-2; 8 bases match TRBD1. The CDR3 length is 13 residues. J was trimmed by 4 bases and V by 9 bases; bases with no gene match: 7. CDR1 is MNHEY and CDR2 is SMNVEV in the germline V gene (reference sequence). Written as DNA, the CDR3 is TGTGCCAGTCGGACAGGGATGAGCTATGGCTACACCTTC. Translation gives CASRTGMSYGYTF.

The CDR3 nucleotides are TGTGCCAGCAGCGCCGGGACAGGGGGTACCTACGAGCAGTACTTC. Translation: CASSAGTGGTYEQYF. The chain is built from TRBV9 and TRBJ2-7, with 11 nucleotides matching TRBD1. The CDR3 sequence is 15 residues long. The V segment lost 3 bases and the J segment 2 bases; nucleotides outside the gene matches: 4. Germline CDR1 SGDLS, CDR2 YYNGEE.

The chain has TRBV2 and TRBJ2-1; either TRBD1 or TRBD2 may fit D (5 bases each). The V end was cut by 8 bases, the J end by 9 bases, with 8 bases between. Germline values: CDR1 SNHLY, CDR2 FYNNEI. The CDR3 runs 10 residues. DNA of the CDR3: TGTGCCAGCGAGGGGATTGAGCAGTTCTTC. Amino acids: CASEGIEQFF.

This clone was detected a few times. V is TRBV9 and J is TRBJ1-1, with a weak D call TRBD1 (6 bases). The CDR3 spans 17 residues. The germline gives CDR1 SGDLS, CDR2 YYNGEE. Trimming pared 0 bases from V and 0 bases from J, leaving 15 bases between. CDR3 region: CASSVDDRGYMNTEAFF. In nucleotides, the CDR3 is TGTGCCAGCAGCGTAGATGATAGGGGGTACATGAACACTGAAGCTTTCTTT.

The chain uses TRBV28 and TRBJ1-2; D is undetermined. V was trimmed by 2 bases and J by 8 bases, leaving 6 bases between them. The CDR3 runs to 11 residues. Germline-derived CDR1 and CDR2 are MDHEN and SYDVKM. CDR3 protein: CASSLGLGYTF. The CDR3 DNA sequence: TGTGCCAGCAGTTTAGGCCTAGGCTACACCTTC.

This clone has just one count. This chain links TRBV6-5 with TRBJ2-5; D not resolved. Germline V gene sequence: CDR1 MNHEY, CDR2 SVGAGI. The V end was cut by 5 bases, the J end by 5 bases, with 6 bases between. CDR3 size: 11 residues. The CDR3 bases are TGTGCCAGCAGTCCTGGGGAGACCCAGTACTTC. Its protein product is CASSPGETQYF.